The TCR beta chain under discussion was sequenced for a study of OX40 agonist ivuxolimab in advanced cancers. Study as a whole: Ivuxolimab, which is an agonistic anti-OX40 (CD134) antibody, was administered to the patients. The eligibility criteria allowed prior anti-PD-1, anti-PD-L1 or anti-CTLA-4 therapy, and under 50% had some. Study-wide findings and caveats: CD8+ T cells averaged more expanded clones than CD4+.

The CDR3 length is 15 residues. The V and J ends lost 10 bases and 2 bases, in that order; junction bases with no gene match: 9. Looked up from germline, CDR1 is SNHLY and CDR2 is FYNNEI. Notes on this clone: Its antigen is unidentified.

Blood sampling took place at baseline, cycle 4 day 1, and cycle 7 day 1. This table comes from immunoSEQ multiplex PCR, and its TCRdb copy is limited to in-frame clones, with some not included. The table lists about 18,000 clones, around two thirds of them singletons, with under 25% in the top ten. The sample here was CD4+ or CD8+ T cells sorted from blood, taken in a trial of the OX40 agonist ivuxolimab. The source of this sequence is an adult with an advanced solid tumor such as melanoma, head and neck, liver or kidney cancer. The rearrangement uses TRBV2 and TRBJ2-1, with 9 bases fitting TRBD1. The CDR3 protein is CANEGTGRTYNEQFF. The CDR3 DNA follows: TGTGCCAACGAAGGGACAGGGAGGACCTACAATGAGCAGTTCTTC.